This TCR beta chain was recorded in a study of cytomegalovirus exposure and HLA in healthy donors. 60 Vbeta and 13 Jbeta primers were used in PCR. The repertoire was sequenced with immunoSEQ multiplex PCR; TCRdb's copy has only in-frame clones and lacks some. Of over 150,000 clones listed, 70% to 80% are singletons. Study conclusions and caveats: Specificity of three CMV-associated chains for CMV antigens was verified in vitro. The study labeled 150 or so TCR beta chains cytomegalovirus-associated.

As concerns this clone: Its antigen is unidentified.

This receptor was obtained from a woman aged 60-70 years in good health and CMV-seropositive. The material sequenced was PBMCs.

DNA for the CDR3: TGCGCCAGCAGCTTGGTAGATAATATAGAGGAGCAGTTCTTC. The encoded protein is CASSLVDNIEEQFF. The chain employs TRBV5-1 and TRBJ2-1, with unresolved D. The CDR3 length is 14 residues. CDR1 is SGHRS, CDR2 YFSETQ, per germline. The V end lost 0 bases, the J end lost 10 bases, and 14 bases lay between the germline ends.